This T cell receptor beta chain originates from a study of blood T cell repertoires in COVID-19 (dated by TCRdb to the early 2020s). Regarding the study in general: Samples covering the acute and convalescent phases of COVID-19 were provided by collaborators in the United States, Italy and Spain. The prospective study material was composed of cDNA or gDNA derived from T cells, B-cell-depleted T cells, or PBMCs. Subjects who had been exposed to COVID-19, were actively infected with it, or had recovered from it provided the deeply sampled blood TCRbeta repertoires that made up the dataset. A freely available public database, intended as a resource for researchers studying the immune response to SARS-CoV-2, is where the repertoires were released. The samples were drawn from the first 160 participants of the ongoing ImmuneRACE study and from 1,254 subjects provided by 6 global collaborators. Nearly every sample came with metadata listing a de-identified subject ID, COVID-19 status, age in years and sex. Where available, HLA class I and class II types were taken from metadata supplied by the sample provider and were not determined by assay-based typing. The paper as a whole reports these results and caveats: Clinical and demographic metadata were provided uncurated, with the amount varying by source and participant.

About this clone: Its target antigen remains unknown. Base qualities are not at hand, and no much larger clone is one base apart. Other DNA sequences in the same sample also yield this CDR3.

CDR1 and CDR2 are read off the germline V gene as MDHEN and SYDVKM. V was cut back by 5 bases and J by 2 bases, leaving a gap of 18 bases between them. The CDR3 starts with the cysteine, ends with the phenylalanine, and has 16 residues. Of all the DNA, just the CDR3 is kept, 48 bases in frame from base 1. In Seattle, one collaborating source enrolled patients while the infection was active and tracked those patients longitudinally over the course of disease. The collaborating institutions used their own protocols to collect whole blood in K2EDTA tubes. Collaborator samples were shipped for TCRbeta analysis as frozen whole blood, isolated PBMCs, or DNA extracted from either sample type. TCRbeta CDR3 regions were amplified from genomic DNA by means of the immunoSEQ Assay, a bias-controlled multiplex PCR. The original methods were these. Within the assay, amplification of reference gene primers was used to estimate how many nucleated cells each sample contained. Sequence reads were collapsed and filtered to measure the absolute abundance of every unique TCRbeta CDR3 rearrangement. For each sample, productive Simpson clonality was calculated as the square root of Simpson's diversity index over productive rearrangements. What TCRdb holds here is the immuneACCESS table cut down to in-frame rearrangements. Part of the clones is not present; checked against another copy, under half of the missing clones reflect an unresolved V gene, and the others are unexplained. That table supplies the V and J calls and clone size; D and trimming were determined from the DNA. In this sample the table shows tens of thousands of clones, around 67% of which occur a single time. Around 3.9% of the sample is taken by the ten largest.

This clonotype was obtained from a man in his 70s with COVID-19, enrolled during active disease. The V gene is TRBV28 and the J gene is TRBJ2-5; the D gene is perhaps TRBD1, on 6 matching bases. Sequenced sample: peripheral blood. The nucleotide sequence is given as TGTGCCAGCAGTCCCAGAGAGTTGGGGGCACAAGAGACCCAGTACTTC. Translated, it reads CASSPRELGAQETQYF.